The 26 T cell receptor beta chains listed next were all sequenced from one sample in a study of blood T cell repertoires in COVID-19. Libraries were prepared by immunoSEQ multiplex PCR; TCRdb keeps only in-frame clonotypes and omits some of them. The sample gives tens of thousands of clones, around 86% of which show up once; 1.2% is in the top ten. The sample consisted of peripheral blood. The receptors here all came from a middle-aged man with acute or convalescent COVID-19.

The genes are TRBV5-8 and TRBJ1-2; D unresolved. Germline V gene lookup returns CDR1 SGHTS and CDR2 YDEGEE. This CDR3 region has 13 residues. Trimming left V 0 bases short and J 8 bases short, with 11 bases between. The CDR3 spells CASSLGPVEGYTF. DNA of the CDR3: TGTGCCAGCAGCTTGGGCCCGGTTGAGGGCTACACCTTC. Complete variable domain (other parts from reference TRBV5-8 and TRBJ1-2): EAGVTQSPTHLIKTRGQQATLRCSPISGHTSVYWYQQALGLGLQFLLWYDEGEERNRGNFPPRFSGRQFPNYSSELNVNALELEDSALYLCASSLGPVEGYTFGSGTRLTVV.

This chain joins TRBV11-2 and TRBJ2-3, with 9 bases matching TRBD2. This CDR3 has 16 residues. The V and J ends lost 3 bases and 0 bases, in that order; junction bases with no gene match: 4. Germline-derived CDR1 and CDR2 are SGHAT and FQNNGV. CDR3 region: CASSFSGGLSTDTQYF. In DNA form, the CDR3 reads TGTGCCAGCAGCTTTAGCGGGGGCCTTAGCACAGATACGCAGTATTTT. Together with reference TRBV11-2 and TRBJ2-3, the CDR3 gives the full variable domain: EAGVAQSPRYKIIEKRQSVAFWCNPISGHATLYWYQQILGQGPKLLIQFQNNGVVDDSQLPKDRFSAERLKGVDSTLKIQPAKLEDSAVYLCASSFSGGLSTDTQYFGPGTRLTVL.

V is TRBV4-1 and J is TRBJ2-7; D ambiguous. Germline V lookup: CDR1 MGHRA, CDR2 YSYEKL. Trimming took off 3 bases at V and 6 bases at J, with 15 bases between the two ends. This CDR3 comprises 14 residues. CDR3 in amino acids: CASSQGLRSLEQYF. For the CDR3, the DNA is TGCGCCAGCAGCCAGGGCTTAAGGTCTCTCGAGCAGTACTTC.

The rearrangement joins TRBV28 to TRBJ1-2; D is possibly TRBD1 (5 bases). V was clipped by 6 bases and J by 6 bases, with 11 bases between them. The germline V gene encodes CDR1 MDHEN and CDR2 SYDVKM. This CDR3 spans 12 amino acids. Here the CDR3 DNA reads TGTGCCAGCAGCCCCCCGGGGGATGGCTACACCTTC. It yields the protein CASSPPGDGYTF.

This chain uses TRBV2 with TRBJ1-2; D gene ambiguous. The germline CDR1 and CDR2 sequences are SNHLY and FYNNEI. Deletions cut 0 bases from V and 1 base from J, with 6 bases between. This CDR3 comprises 14 residues. Here the CDR3 DNA reads TGTGCCAGCAGTGAAGCGAGGTTTAACTATGGCTACACCTTC. As protein: CASSEARFNYGYTF.

The genes are TRBV5-4 and TRBJ2-1, with TRBD2 matching over 7 bases. Per the germline V gene, CDR1 is SGHNT and CDR2 is YYREEE (reference sequence). V was pared by 7 bases and J by 1 base, with 5 bases of the junction left unmatched. The CDR3 is 14 amino acids. The CDR3 sequence is CASSGGWSYNEQFF. DNA of the CDR3: TGTGCCAGCTCCGGGGGGTGGTCCTACAATGAGCAGTTCTTC.

This chain uses TRBV7-6 with TRBJ2-5, with D perhaps matching TRBD2 (6 bases). Between the trimmed V and J ends, which lost 1 base and 3 bases, there was a span of 9 bases. This CDR3 is 14 amino acids long. Germline V gene lookup returns CDR1 SGHVS and CDR2 FNYEAQ. This chain's CDR3 is CASSLDGGEETQYF. CDR3 nucleotides: TGTGCCAGCAGCTTAGACGGCGGGGAAGAGACCCAGTACTTC.

A single count supports this clone. The chain carries TRBV9 and TRBJ2-3, with 8 bases fitting TRBD2. The CDR3 is 15 residues long. With V trimmed by 2 bases and J by 6 bases, 8 bases remained unmatched. Looked up from germline, CDR1 is SGDLS and CDR2 is YYNGEE. CDR3 bases: TGTGCCAGCAGCGTCGAGGGGACTAGTTGGGATACGCAGTATTTT. Protein product: CASSVEGTSWDTQYF.

DNA for the CDR3: TGTGCCAGCAGCCAAGATTCGAGAAAGTGGGAGACCCAGTACTTC. Its protein product is CASSQDSRKWETQYF. The V call is TRBV4-2, the J call TRBJ2-5; D remains unclear. Between the trimmed V and J ends, which lost 0 bases and 5 bases, there was a span of 13 bases. The CDR3 spans 15 residues. CDR1 and CDR2 from the germline V gene are LGHNA and YNFKEQ.

The V and J genes are TRBV11-2 and TRBJ1-3; the match to TRBD1 covers 8 bases. The germline V gene encodes CDR1 SGHAT and CDR2 FQNNGV. The V gene end was trimmed by 4 bases and the J gene end by 4 bases; junction bases not matched to a gene: 3. The CDR3 is 14 amino acids. This CDR3 reads CASSWGTGGNTIYF. CDR3 nucleotides: TGTGCCAGCAGCTGGGGGACAGGCGGAAACACCATATATTTT.

The chain employs TRBV6-4 and TRBJ1-4; 8 bases map to TRBD1. With 8 bases clipped from V and 12 bases from J, the junction kept 8 bases outside the gene matches. Germline loops: CDR1 MRHNA, CDR2 SNTAGT. The CDR3 loop spans 12 amino acids. CDR3 nucleotides: TGTGCCAGCGGGACAGGCCCGGGGGAACTGTTTTTT. Its protein product is CASGTGPGELFF.

This clone appeared a single time. The gene calls are TRBV5-1 and TRBJ2-1; TRBD1 agrees at 10 bases. The J segment lost 7 bases and the V segment lost 4 bases, leaving 5 bases of the junction unmatched. Germline V CDR1 and CDR2: SGHRS, YFSETQ. The CDR3 has 14 amino acids. CDR3 amino acids: CASSIRDRGNEQFF. In nucleotides, the CDR3 is TGCGCCAGCAGCATCCGGGACAGGGGAAATGAGCAGTTCTTC.

The gene calls are TRBV6-1 and TRBJ1-1; the D is unclear. Germline V gene data show CDR1 as MNHNS and CDR2 as SASEGT. V was shortened by 3 bases and J by 0 bases, with 20 bases between the two germline ends. The CDR3 consists of 18 residues. Here the CDR3 reads CASSDPGGRPRMNTEAFF. DNA for the CDR3: TGTGCCAGCAGTGATCCCGGAGGAAGGCCGCGGATGAACACTGAAGCTTTCTTT.

V gene TRBV6-5 combines with J gene TRBJ2-5; D perhaps matches TRBD2 (6 bases). Germline V gene lookup returns CDR1 MNHEY and CDR2 SVGAGI. V was trimmed by 6 bases and J by 5 bases, leaving 13 bases between them. There are 13 residues in the CDR3. CDR3 DNA sequence: TGTGCCAGCAGAGACTCGGAGGGGGAGACCCAGTACTTC. As protein: CASRDSEGETQYF.

The V and J genes are TRBV24-1 and TRBJ1-2; 9 nucleotides match TRBD1. This CDR3 has 14 residues. J was trimmed by 8 bases and V by 2 bases; bases with no gene match: 5. From germline, CDR1 is KGHDR and CDR2 SFDVKD. In DNA, the CDR3 is TGTGCCACCAGTGATTCGGGACAGGGACCGGGCTACACCTTC. This sequence encodes CATSDSGQGPGYTF.

This clone was observed once. The CDR3: CASSTDRGLGDGYTF. CDR3 sequence (DNA): TGTGCCAGTAGTACGGACAGGGGATTAGGCGATGGCTACACCTTC. This rearrangement joins TRBV19 to TRBJ1-2, with 9 bases aligning to TRBD1. This CDR3 is 15 amino acids long. V shed 4 bases and J 6 bases; nucleotides not matched to a gene: 9. Germline loops: CDR1 LNHDA, CDR2 SQIVND (reference sequence).

V and J are TRBV5-4 and TRBJ2-7, with 7 bases that match TRBD1. Germline values: CDR1 SGHNT, CDR2 YYREEE (reference sequence). The CDR3 covers 14 residues. V lost 0 bases and J lost 6; bases outside the gene matches: 6. The CDR3 sequence is CASSLGGGRGEQYF. The CDR3 DNA is TGTGCCAGCAGCTTGGGAGGGGGCAGAGGCGAGCAGTACTTC.

As regards this clone: This could be a read error, since a much larger clone is one nucleotide away. Other DNA sequences in the sample encode the same CDR3. The chain carries TRBV5-1 and TRBJ1-1, with D perhaps matching TRBD1 (6 bases). CDR3 length equals 14 residues. CDR1 is SGHRS and CDR2 is YFSETQ in the germline V gene. Trimming removed 0 bases from V and 1 base from J, with 7 bases in between. CDR3 loop: CASSLAQGNTEAFF. CDR3 nucleotides: TGCGCCAGCAGCTTGGCACAGGGGAACACTGAAGCTTTCTTT. The whole variable domain, remainder taken from reference TRBV5-1 and TRBJ1-1, is KAGVTQTPRYLIKTRGQQVTLSCSPISGHRSVSWYQQTPGQGLQFLFEYFSETQRNKGNFPGRFSGRQFSNSRSEMNVSTLELGDSALYLCASSLAQGNTEAFFGQGTRLTVV.

This chain joins TRBV30 and TRBJ1-5; D is unresolved. The germline V gene has CDR1 GTSNPN and CDR2 SVGIG (reference sequence). Trimming removed 2 bases at V and 4 bases at J, with 12 bases between. The CDR3 contains 14 residues. In nucleotides, the CDR3 is TGTGCCTGGAGTCGAACGGGTCTTAATCAGCCCCAGCATTTT. Translation gives CAWSRTGLNQPQHF. The full variable domain, completed using reference TRBV30 and TRBJ1-5, is SQTIHQWPATLVQPVGSPLSLECTVEGTSNPNLYWYRQAAGRGLQLLFYSVGIGQISSEVPQNLSASRPQDRQFILSSKKLLLSDSGFYLCAWSRTGLNQPQHFGDGTRLSIL.

The chain links TRBV4-1 to TRBJ2-3, with TRBD2 identical over 8 bases. Germline CDR1 is MGHRA and CDR2 is YSYEKL. CDR3 length equals 14 residues. V dropped 4 bases and J dropped 8; count of bases not matched to a gene: 8. The CDR3 reads CASSPLRGAGTQYF. In nucleotides, the CDR3 is TGCGCCAGCAGCCCGCTGCGGGGGGCCGGTACGCAGTATTTT.

The chain couples TRBV7-2 to TRBJ1-1; 10 bases agree with TRBD1. Trimming took 6 bases from V and 4 from J; bases not matched to a gene: 8. Germline V gives CDR1 SGHTA, CDR2 FQGNSA. This CDR3 is built from 15 residues. The CDR3 protein is CASRLPGQGSTEAFF. The CDR3 DNA reads TGTGCCAGCAGGCTACCGGGACAGGGGAGCACTGAAGCTTTCTTT.

This chain's CDR3 is CASSLVDAGNEQFF. The CDR3 DNA is TGCGCCAGCAGCTTGGTCGACGCCGGGAATGAGCAGTTCTTC. The V and J genes are TRBV5-1 and TRBJ2-1; D is unresolved. Germline lookup yields CDR1 SGHRS and CDR2 YFSETQ. The CDR3 runs to 14 residues. Trimming cost V 0 bases and J 7 bases, with 11 bases left between them.

The chain carries TRBV9 and TRBJ1-5; 10 bases are a match to TRBD1. CDR1 and CDR2 from the germline V gene are SGDLS and YYNGEE. The CDR3 contains 15 residues. Trimming cost V 4 bases and J 4 bases; bases outside gene matches: 5. CDR3 DNA sequence: TGTGCCAGCAGCACCGGACAGGGGGGAAATCAGCCCCAGCATTTT. As protein: CASSTGQGGNQPQHF.

This clone was counted once. This chain links TRBV2 with TRBJ1-5; D is unclear. Trimming took 5 bases from V and 2 from J, leaving 16 bases between them. Germline CDR1 reads SNHLY; CDR2 reads FYNNEI. This CDR3 comprises 16 residues. The CDR3 here is CASSPGYGVGNQPQHF. Written as DNA, the CDR3 is TGTGCCAGCAGTCCCGGGTACGGAGTGGGCAATCAGCCCCAGCATTTT.

The chain employs TRBV11-2 and TRBJ1-1; possibly TRBD1 for D (6 bases). Germline CDR1 SGHAT, CDR2 FQNNGV. V was cut by 5 bases and J by 2 bases, with 12 bases left in between. The CDR3 covers 14 residues. The DNA of the CDR3 is TGTGCCAGCAGCCTGGGGGCAGCTAACACTGAAGCTTTCTTT. It encodes CASSLGAANTEAFF.

The chain has TRBV6-5 and TRBJ1-3, with no clear D. The germline CDR1 and CDR2 sequences are MNHEY and SVGAGI. This CDR3 spans 15 amino acids. Trimming took 3 bases from V and 0 from J, leaving 9 bases between them. The CDR3: CASSYTADSGNTIYF. CDR3 in DNA: TGTGCCAGCAGTTATACGGCGGACTCTGGAAACACCATATATTTT.